These 17 T cell receptor beta chains were all obtained from the same sample, sequenced in a study of CD8 T cells in Susac syndrome (dated by TCRdb to between 2019 and 2020). Receptor amplification or capture employed the immunoSEQ multiplex PCR assay. RNA was extracted with the RNeasy kit and roughly 0.45 to 1 ug was reverse transcribed using random hexamers. TCRdb reworked the public reads: Q25 trimming with fastp, MiXCR clone assembly, productive beta chains retained. Each record represents a unique CDR3 protein, reported with the most common genes and DNA among its rows. The sample profile shows roughly 130,000 distinct CDR3 sequences; roughly 95% of them were found once. The ten largest clones add up to more than 0.095% of the sample. Sequenced: CD4+ T cells from PBMCs. The receptor source for this set is a human donor in good health.

The rearrangement links TRBV7-2 to TRBJ2-2; unclear D gene. From germline, CDR1 is SGHTA and CDR2 FQGNSA. The V gene lost 8 bases and the J gene lost 2 bases, with 6 bases spanning the gap. The CDR3 sequence is 12 residues long. The CDR3 sequence: CASELNTGELFF. The CDR3 DNA reads as TGTGCCAGCGAACTAAACACCGGGGAGCTGTTTTTT.

The V call is TRBV7-2, the J call TRBJ2-1; 8 bases are a match to TRBD2. The CDR3 spans 16 residues. CDR1 and CDR2 from the germline V gene are SGHTA and FQGNSA. Trimming cost V 5 bases and J 5 bases; bases outside gene matches: 11. The CDR3 here is CASSPTRLASHNEQFF. CDR3 in DNA: TGTGCCAGCAGCCCCACTAGACTAGCGTCTCACAATGAGCAGTTCTTC.

The V and J genes are TRBV4-1 and TRBJ2-1, with 13 bases matching TRBD2. Germline V CDR1 and CDR2: MGHRA, YSYEKL. The J segment lost 3 bases and the V segment lost 4 bases, leaving 6 bases of the junction unmatched. The CDR3 runs to 17 residues. The CDR3 sequence: CASSPRLAGGDYNEQFF. As DNA, the CDR3 is TGCGCCAGCAGCCCTAGACTAGCGGGAGGTGACTACAATGAGCAGTTCTTC.

The V and J genes are TRBV29-1 and TRBJ1-2; tentative D call: TRBD1 (6 bases). The germline V gene has CDR1 SQVTM and CDR2 ANQGSEA. The V end lost 6 bases, the J end lost 8 bases, and 25 bases lay between the germline ends. CDR3 length: 15 residues. In nucleotides, the CDR3 is TGCAGCGTCCCCTCGAAACAGGGTGCTGTAGGGGGCTACACCTTC. Translating gives CSVPSKQGAVGGYTF.

Only one count was recorded for this clonotype. The chain employs TRBV28 and TRBJ2-5; D unclear. Germline V gene data show CDR1 as MDHEN and CDR2 as SYDVKM. Trimming removed 8 bases from V and 5 bases from J, with 9 bases in between. The CDR3 totals 11 residues. The CDR3 bases are TGTGCCAGCGGCCCCAGGGAGACCCAGTACTTC. As protein: CASGPRETQYF.

This clonotype was observed a single time. The V and J genes are TRBV30 and TRBJ2-2, with TRBD2 matching 10 bases. With V trimmed by 3 bases and J by 3 bases, 10 bases remained unmatched. The germline V gene encodes CDR1 GTSNPN and CDR2 SVGIG (reference sequence). The CDR3 runs to 17 residues. CDR3 protein: CAWRTSGLLGHTGELFF. The CDR3 DNA follows: TGTGCCTGGAGGACTAGCGGGCTACTTGGACACACCGGGGAGCTGTTTTTT.

V and J are TRBV15 and TRBJ2-5; D unclear. V lost 0 bases, J lost 5 bases, and 4 bases lay in between. CDR1 LNHNV and CDR2 YYDKDF come from the germline V gene (reference sequence). This CDR3 is 12 amino acids long. This CDR3 reads CATSRDYETQYF. Written as DNA, the CDR3 is TGTGCCACCAGCAGAGATTACGAGACCCAGTACTTC.

This chain joins TRBV3-1 and TRBJ2-7; D is perhaps TRBD1 (6 bases). The V end was cut by 8 bases, the J end by 6 bases, with 14 bases between. CDR3 length equals 12 residues. The V gene's germline CDR1 is LGHDT and CDR2 YNNKEL (reference sequence). CDR3 in amino acids: CASGHTGSEQYF. In nucleotides, the CDR3 is TGTGCCAGCGGACATACAGGGTCCGAGCAGTACTTC.

This chain links TRBV2 with TRBJ1-5; D remains unclear. The CDR3 length is 13 residues. The germline CDR1 and CDR2 sequences are SNHLY and FYNNEI. Trimming removed 8 bases at V and 4 bases at J, with 12 bases between. CDR3 protein: CASRPTNNQPQHF. The CDR3 region has the DNA TGTGCCAGCCGTCCCACTAATAATCAGCCCCAGCATTTT.

The rearrangement joins TRBV5-4 to TRBJ2-7; the match to TRBD2 covers 7 bases. CDR3 length: 15 amino acids. Trimming took 5 bases from V and 4 from J; bases not matched to a gene: 12. The germline V gene encodes CDR1 SGHNT and CDR2 YYREEE (reference sequence). The CDR3 DNA follows: TGTGCCAGCAGAAAGGCAGGCGGGAGCAGGTACGAGCAGTACTTC. This codes for CASRKAGGSRYEQYF.

This chain joins TRBV18 and TRBJ2-3; tentative D call: TRBD2 (6 bases). Germline V gene data show CDR1 as KGHSH and CDR2 as LQKENI. Trimming stripped 6 bases from V and 1 base from J, with 17 bases between. The CDR3 is 16 amino acids. The CDR3 is CASSLEPGVGTDTQYF. The CDR3 DNA sequence: TGTGCCAGCTCGCTGGAACCGGGAGTAGGCACAGATACGCAGTATTTT.

This chain uses TRBV24-1 with TRBJ2-3; 10 nucleotides agree with TRBD2. Germline CDR1 and CDR2: KGHDR and SFDVKD. The CDR3 has 15 amino acids. J lost 6 bases, V lost 3 bases, and 5 bases had no gene match. CDR3 protein: CATSDLAGAMDTQYF. DNA for the CDR3: TGTGCCACCAGTGATCTAGCGGGAGCGATGGATACGCAGTATTTT.

The chain joins TRBV20-1 to TRBJ2-2; TRBD2 matches 7 bases. V was pared by 6 bases and J by 0 bases, with 4 bases of the junction left unmatched. Germline lookup yields CDR1 DFQATT and CDR2 SNEGSKA (reference sequence). The CDR3 has 14 amino acids. The CDR3 sequence is CSALGGSNTGELFF. The CDR3 DNA sequence: TGCAGTGCCCTGGGAGGGTCGAACACCGGGGAGCTGTTTTTT.

The V call is TRBV3-1, the J call TRBJ2-7; tentatively, D is TRBD1 (6 bases). The germline gives CDR1 LGHDT, CDR2 YNNKEL (reference sequence). This CDR3 has 13 residues. V lost 0 bases, J lost 6 bases, and 9 bases lay in between. The CDR3 bases are TGTGCCAGCAGCCAAGATAGCAGGGGCGAGCAGTACTTC. Protein sequence: CASSQDSRGEQYF.

The chain has TRBV5-1 and TRBJ2-3; D unclear. The CDR3 has 13 residues. Trimming pared 5 bases from V and 6 bases from J, leaving 13 bases between. Germline V gene lookup returns CDR1 SGHRS and CDR2 YFSETQ. The CDR3 region is CASRRPDEDTQYF. CDR3 coding DNA: TGCGCCAGCAGGCGGCCAGACGAGGATACGCAGTATTTT.

This sequence joins TRBV5-6 and TRBJ2-5; D remains ambiguous. The CDR3 loop spans 15 amino acids. From germline, CDR1 is SGHDT and CDR2 YYEEEE. V was trimmed by 1 base and J by 5 bases, leaving 15 bases between them. Here the CDR3 DNA reads TGTGCCAGCAGCTTGAAGGGTGAGCCGGCGGAGACCCAGTACTTC. It is translated as CASSLKGEPAETQYF.

The chain is built from TRBV7-9 and TRBJ1-2; 7 positions match TRBD1. The CDR3 runs 15 residues. The germline V gene encodes CDR1 SEHNR and CDR2 FQNEAQ (reference sequence). Trimming at V came to 5 bases and at J to 3 bases, leaving 9 bases not matched to a gene. The CDR3: CASSRDRVQDYGYTF. CDR3 in DNA: TGTGCCAGCAGCCGAGACAGGGTACAGGACTATGGCTACACCTTC.